A selection of T cell receptor beta chains follows, all from one sample in a study of T cells in Graves' hyperthyroidism and ophthalmopathy. TCRdb passed the multiplex PCR reads through MiXCR, listing each CDR3 protein once. The sample lists around 620,000 distinct CDR3 sequences, 46% occurring once. Source material: peripheral blood or thyroid tissue (not recorded which). These receptors were collected from an adult woman with Graves' disease, either hyperthyroidism or ophthalmopathy (not recorded which). Both conserved end residues are part of each CDR3. The D gene is left open where the match is weak. Expanded clones get a size class; other rows say once, few or many, or leave the size out.

v_call: TRBV20-1
j_call: TRBJ1-5
d_call: NA
clone_size: NA
cdr3_aa: CSARNGGAGQPQHF
cdr3_nt: TGCAGTGCTAGAAATGGGGGGGCAGGCCAGCCCCAGCATTTT

v_call: TRBV9
j_call: TRBJ1-1
d_call: NA
clone_size: many
cdr3_aa: CASSVEPVNTEAFF
cdr3_nt: TGTGCCAGCAGCGTAGAGCCAGTGAACACTGAAGCTTTCTTT

v_call: TRBV20-1
j_call: TRBJ2-7
d_call: NA
clone_size: many
cdr3_aa: CSARNFRGGEQYF
cdr3_nt: TGCAGTGCCAGAAACTTCCGGGGAGGCGAGCAGTACTTC

v_call: TRBV28
j_call: TRBJ2-7
d_call: NA
clone_size: NA
cdr3_aa: CASRPGLAFYEQYF
cdr3_nt: TGTGCCAGCAGACCGGGACTGGCCTTTTACGAGCAGTACTTC

v_call: TRBV6-1
j_call: TRBJ2-6
d_call: NA
clone_size: NA
cdr3_aa: CASSEDPAGANVLTF
cdr3_nt: TGTGCCAGCAGTGAGGACCCCGCTGGGGCCAACGTCCTGACTTTC

v_call: TRBV5-8
j_call: TRBJ1-2
d_call: NA
clone_size: many
cdr3_aa: CASSLALLTEAKGYTF
cdr3_nt: TGTGCCAGCAGCTTGGCCCTGCTCACTGAGGCGAAAGGCTACACCTTC

v_call: TRBV7-8
j_call: TRBJ2-7
d_call: TRBD1
clone_size: many
cdr3_aa: CASSLEGAPTYEQYF
cdr3_nt: TGTGCCAGCAGCTTAGAGGGGGCTCCAACTTACGAGCAGTACTTC

v_call: TRBV6-5
j_call: TRBJ2-2
d_call: TRBD2
clone_size: few
cdr3_aa: CASRALAGSTGELFF
cdr3_nt: TGTGCCAGCAGGGCCCTAGCGGGATCCACCGGGGAGCTGTTTTTT

v_call: TRBV6-1
j_call: TRBJ2-7
d_call: NA
clone_size: many
cdr3_aa: CASIKTQGYEQYF
cdr3_nt: TGTGCCAGCATTAAAACCCAAGGCTACGAGCAGTACTTC

v_call: TRBV7-2
j_call: TRBJ2-2
d_call: NA
clone_size: NA
cdr3_aa: CASTRQWSMNTGELFF
cdr3_nt: TGTGCCAGCACCCGACAGTGGAGTATGAACACCGGGGAGCTGTTTTTT

v_call: TRBV7-9
j_call: TRBJ1-5
d_call: TRBD1
clone_size: NA
cdr3_aa: CASRGQGPNQPQHF
cdr3_nt: TGTGCCAGCAGGGGACAGGGCCCCAATCAGCCCCAGCATTTT

v_call: TRBV15
j_call: TRBJ1-3
d_call: TRBD1
clone_size: NA
cdr3_aa: CATVRGGRMNTIYF
cdr3_nt: TGTGCCACGGTCAGGGGGGGCCGGATGAACACCATATATTTT

v_call: TRBV5-1
j_call: TRBJ1-4
d_call: TRBD1
clone_size: many
cdr3_aa: CASSFYPTGQGGFGEKLFF
cdr3_nt: TGCGCCAGCAGCTTTTACCCCACCGGACAGGGAGGGTTTGGTGAAAAACTGTTTTTT

v_call: TRBV6-5
j_call: TRBJ2-5
d_call: NA
clone_size: many
cdr3_aa: CASSNSAGSAQETQYF
cdr3_nt: TGTGCCAGCAGTAATTCCGCGGGGAGTGCACAAGAGACCCAGTACTTC

v_call: TRBV7-9
j_call: TRBJ2-5
d_call: NA
clone_size: many
cdr3_aa: CASSFGQGAEMRGETQYF
cdr3_nt: TGTGCCAGCAGCTTCGGGCAGGGGGCTGAGATGCGGGGGGAGACCCAGTACTTC

v_call: TRBV12-3/TRBV12-4
j_call: TRBJ1-5
d_call: TRBD1
clone_size: NA
cdr3_aa: CASSPGQGRSNQPQHF
cdr3_nt: TGTGCCAGCAGTCCAGGACAGGGAAGGAGCAATCAGCCCCAGCATTTT

v_call: TRBV10-3
j_call: TRBJ2-7
d_call: TRBD1
clone_size: NA
cdr3_aa: CAISASGTGPSEQYF
cdr3_nt: TGTGCCATCAGTGCCTCCGGGACAGGGCCGAGCGAGCAGTACTTC

v_call: TRBV24-1
j_call: TRBJ2-7
d_call: TRBD2
clone_size: NA
cdr3_aa: CATSDGSASGNSYEQYF
cdr3_nt: TGTGCCACCAGTGATGGGTCGGCTAGCGGGAACTCCTACGAGCAGTACTTC

v_call: TRBV5-1
j_call: TRBJ1-4
d_call: NA
clone_size: many
cdr3_aa: CASSLERGNEKLFF
cdr3_nt: TGCGCCAGCAGCTTGGAGCGGGGTAATGAAAAACTGTTTTTT

v_call: TRBV20-1
j_call: TRBJ1-6
d_call: NA
clone_size: NA
cdr3_aa: CSARVSGNSPLHF
cdr3_nt: TGCAGTGCCAGGGTGTCAGGAAATTCACCCCTCCACTTT

v_call: TRBV5-6
j_call: TRBJ1-6
d_call: NA
clone_size: NA
cdr3_aa: CASSLGQSPLHF
cdr3_nt: TGTGCCAGCAGCTTGGGACAGTCACCCCTCCACTTT

v_call: TRBV11-2
j_call: TRBJ2-5
d_call: NA
clone_size: NA
cdr3_aa: CASSFGRVGETQYF
cdr3_nt: TGTGCCAGCAGCTTTGGACGTGTGGGAGAGACCCAGTACTTC

v_call: TRBV19
j_call: TRBJ1-1
d_call: NA
clone_size: many
cdr3_aa: CASSSVGNTEAFF
cdr3_nt: TGTGCCAGTTCGTCAGTGGGTAACACTGAAGCTTTCTTT

v_call: TRBV15
j_call: TRBJ1-4
d_call: NA
clone_size: NA
cdr3_aa: CATSSPDGATNEKLFF
cdr3_nt: TGTGCCACCAGCAGCCCCGACGGAGCAACTAATGAAAAACTGTTTTTT